The 15 T cell receptor beta chains in this list originate from one sample, sequenced in a study of blood T cell repertoires in COVID-19. Assay used: immunoSEQ multiplex PCR; TCRdb lists only in-frame clones, some missing. Altogether approximately 53,000 clones are present, 85% to 90% being singletons, with the ten largest covering about 27%. The sample consisted of peripheral blood. The origin of the receptors is a human donor in a cohort sampled during active COVID-19.

This clone showed up just once. V usage is TRBV3-1 (or the pseudogene TRBV3-2) and J usage is TRBJ2-1; TRBD2 matches at 12 bases. The germline CDR1 and CDR2 sequences are LGHDT and YNNKEL (reference sequence). This CDR3 region has 15 residues. J lost 5 bases, V lost 5 bases, and 4 bases had no gene match. Here the CDR3 DNA reads TGTGCCAGCAGCGCCTGGACTAGCGGGGACAATGAGCAGTTCTTC. This sequence encodes CASSAWTSGDNEQFF.

V usage is TRBV7-2 and J usage is TRBJ1-2; D gene unclear. This CDR3 contains 13 residues. V lost 5 bases and J lost 8, with 15 bases in between. Germline CDR1 reads SGHTA; CDR2 reads FQGNSA. The CDR3 DNA reads TGTGCCAGCAGCCCTCGGGATGCCTACGGCTACACCTTC. It translates to CASSPRDAYGYTF.

The genes are TRBV5-1 and TRBJ2-3, with D tentatively TRBD2 (5 bases). This CDR3 is 16 amino acids long. The germline V gene encodes CDR1 SGHRS and CDR2 YFSETQ. Trimming shortened V by 0 bases and J by 0 bases, and 11 bases separated the two germline ends. CDR3 DNA: TGCGCCAGCAGCTTGGACAGCGGAATCAGCACAGATACGCAGTATTTT. It translates to CASSLDSGISTDTQYF.

The chain links TRBV29-1 to TRBJ1-1, with D hard to call. The CDR3 is 14 residues long. From germline, CDR1 is SQVTM and CDR2 ANQGSEA. The V end was cut by 7 bases, the J end by 4 bases, with 19 bases between. CDR3 coding DNA: TGCAGCGCGAGCGTTACGGTACTCGGCACTGAAGCTTTCTTT. Translation gives CSASVTVLGTEAFF.

The chain is built from TRBV6-9 and TRBJ1-6, with a tentative D call TRBD1 (5 bases). Germline values: CDR1 MNHGY, CDR2 SVAAGI. Between the trimmed V and J ends, which lost 3 bases and 11 bases, there was a span of 8 bases. The CDR3 totals 12 residues. CDR3 sequence reads: CASSYGGAPLHF. CDR3 DNA: TGTGCCAGCAGTTACGGGGGAGCACCCCTCCACTTT.

This clone showed up just once. This chain links TRBV6-5 with TRBJ2-5; 10 bases are shared with TRBD2. The CDR3 totals 16 residues. The J segment lost 2 bases and the V segment lost 0 bases, leaving 3 bases of the junction unmatched. CDR1 is MNHEY and CDR2 is SVGAGI in the germline V gene. The chain's CDR3 is CASSYSGSGGQETQYF. DNA for the CDR3: TGTGCCAGCAGTTACTCGGGTAGCGGGGGGCAAGAGACCCAGTACTTC.

The CDR3 reads CASTLTGRGSGANVLTF. The CDR3 DNA reads as TGTGCCAGTACCCTGACAGGGAGAGGCTCTGGGGCCAACGTCCTGACTTTC. The chain couples TRBV19 to TRBJ2-6; 7 bases line up with TRBD1. CDR1 is LNHDA, CDR2 SQIVND, per germline (reference sequence). J gave up 0 bases and V 7 bases, and 9 bases lay outside the gene matches. This CDR3 is 17 amino acids long.

The J gene is TRBJ1-4, the V gene TRBV6-2 or TRBV6-3, with 7 bases that match TRBD1. V lost 6 bases and J lost 3; bases outside the gene matches: 7. Germline CDR1 reads MNHEY; CDR2 reads SVGEGT. This CDR3 spans 15 amino acids. CDR3 residues: CASSPTGVPNEKLFF. DNA for the CDR3: TGTGCCAGCAGCCCAACAGGGGTCCCTAATGAAAAACTGTTTTTT.

For the CDR3, the DNA is TGTGCCAGTAGTACGGGGCAGGGGGCGCGAGATGGCTACACCTTC. Its translation: CASSTGQGARDGYTF. The chain has TRBV19 and TRBJ1-2, with TRBD1 matching over 8 bases. Germline V CDR1 and CDR2: LNHDA, SQIVND (reference sequence). Trimming at V came to 4 bases and at J to 6 bases, leaving 10 bases not matched to a gene. The CDR3 totals 15 residues. The full variable domain, rest sourced from reference TRBV19 and TRBJ1-2, is DGGITQSPKYLFRKEGQNVTLSCEQNLNHDAMYWYRQDPGQGLRLIYYSQIVNDFQKGDIAEGYSVSREKKESFPLTVTSAQKNPTAFYLCASSTGQGARDGYTFGSGTRLTVV.

The V and J genes are TRBV25-1 and TRBJ1-1; D gene ambiguous. The germline V gene has CDR1 MGHDK and CDR2 SYGVNS. This CDR3 region has 12 residues. V lost 1 base and J 7 bases, leaving 7 bases between the germline ends. In DNA, the CDR3 is TGTGCCAGCAGTGAATGGGAGTATGAAGCTTTCTTT. Encoded protein: CASSEWEYEAFF. Combining the CDR3 with reference TRBV25-1 and TRBJ1-1 gives the whole variable domain EADIYQTPRYLVIGTGKKITLECSQTMGHDKMYWYQQDPGMELHLIHYSYGVNSTEKGDLSSESTVSRIRTEHFPLTLESARPSHTSQYLCASSEWEYEAFFGQGTRLTVV.

The chain is built from TRBV6-5 and TRBJ2-7; TRBD1 agrees at 7 bases. V lost 4 bases, J lost 2 bases, and 5 bases stayed unmatched. Germline CDR1 MNHEY, CDR2 SVGAGI. CDR3 length: 14 residues. CDR3 coding DNA: TGTGCCAGCAGTTCCGCCGGGACAGCCTACGAGCAGTACGTC. The encoded protein is CASSSAGTAYEQYV.

The V call is TRBV6-6, the J call TRBJ2-7; D is perhaps TRBD2 (6 bases). Per germline, CDR1 MNHNY and CDR2 SVGAGI (reference sequence). The CDR3 has 14 residues. Trimming pared 2 bases from V and 4 bases from J, leaving 12 bases between. The CDR3 is CASSYGRPKYEQYV. The CDR3 DNA sequence: TGTGCCAGCAGTTACGGGAGGCCCAAGTACGAGCAGTACGTC.

The CDR3 is CASSRDSYTEAFF. The CDR3 DNA reads as TGCGCCAGCAGCCGGGACAGTTACACTGAAGCTTTCTTT. The chain is built from TRBV4-3 and TRBJ1-1; 7 bases are shared with TRBD1. The CDR3 has 13 amino acids. Trimming cost V 4 bases and J 3 bases; bases outside gene matches: 2. Germline CDR1 LGHNA, CDR2 YSLEER.

The chain carries TRBV6-5 and TRBJ2-3, with D possibly TRBD2 on 6 matching bases. V was shortened by 6 bases and J by 0 bases, with 10 bases between the two germline ends. CDR1 and CDR2 from the germline V gene are MNHEY and SVGAGI. This CDR3 is built from 14 residues. The CDR3 region is CASSREPSTDTQYF. Written as DNA, the CDR3 is TGTGCCAGCAGCCGGGAGCCCAGCACAGATACGCAGTATTTT.

The count of this clone is one. The chain recombines TRBV7-3 with TRBJ1-1, with 7 bases matching TRBD1. CDR3 size: 14 residues. CDR1 and CDR2 (germline): SGHTA, FQGTGA. With V trimmed by 7 bases and J by 8 bases, 13 bases remained unmatched. CDR3 region: CASTRGGPDEEAFF. The DNA of the CDR3 is TGTGCCAGCACCAGAGGGGGCCCCGACGAGGAAGCTTTCTTT.